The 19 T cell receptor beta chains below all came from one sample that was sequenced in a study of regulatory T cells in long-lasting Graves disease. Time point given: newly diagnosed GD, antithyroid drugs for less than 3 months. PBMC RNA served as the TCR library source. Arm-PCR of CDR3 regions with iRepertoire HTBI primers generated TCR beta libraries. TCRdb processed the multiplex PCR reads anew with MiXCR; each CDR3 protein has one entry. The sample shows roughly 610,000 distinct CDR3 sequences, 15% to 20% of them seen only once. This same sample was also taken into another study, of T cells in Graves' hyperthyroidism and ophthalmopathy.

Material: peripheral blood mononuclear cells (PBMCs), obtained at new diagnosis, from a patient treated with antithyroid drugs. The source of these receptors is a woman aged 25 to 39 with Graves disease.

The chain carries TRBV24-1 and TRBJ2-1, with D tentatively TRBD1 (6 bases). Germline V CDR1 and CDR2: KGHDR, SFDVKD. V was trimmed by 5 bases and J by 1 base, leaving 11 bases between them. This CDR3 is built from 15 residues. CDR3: CATSVGTTSYNEQFF. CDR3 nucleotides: TGTGCCACCAGTGTAGGGACAACATCCTACAATGAGCAGTTCTTC.

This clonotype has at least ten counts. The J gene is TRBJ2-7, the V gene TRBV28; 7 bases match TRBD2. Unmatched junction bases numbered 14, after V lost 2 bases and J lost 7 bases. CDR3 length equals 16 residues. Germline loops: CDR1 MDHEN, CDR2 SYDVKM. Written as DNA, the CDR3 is TGTGCCAGCAGTTTACCCGGGAGCGGGATTTATGGTGAGCAGTACTTC. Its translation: CASSLPGSGIYGEQYF.

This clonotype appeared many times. CDR3 sequence: CASSPRTSRGGELFF. In nucleotides, the CDR3 is TGTGCCAGCAGCCCACGGACTAGCCGGGGCGGGGAGCTGTTTTTT. The chain employs TRBV7-8 and TRBJ2-2; 8 bases are a match to TRBD2. There are 15 residues in the CDR3. Trimming at V came to 5 bases and at J to 7 bases, leaving 9 bases not matched to a gene. From germline, CDR1 is SGHVS and CDR2 FQNEAQ.

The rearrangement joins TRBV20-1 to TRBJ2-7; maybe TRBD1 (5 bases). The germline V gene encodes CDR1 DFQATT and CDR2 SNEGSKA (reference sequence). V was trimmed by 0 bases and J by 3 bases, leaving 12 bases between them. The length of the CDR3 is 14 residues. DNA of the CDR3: TGCAGTGCTAGAGACCCAGACAGCCTCTACGAGCAGTACTTC. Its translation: CSARDPDSLYEQYF.

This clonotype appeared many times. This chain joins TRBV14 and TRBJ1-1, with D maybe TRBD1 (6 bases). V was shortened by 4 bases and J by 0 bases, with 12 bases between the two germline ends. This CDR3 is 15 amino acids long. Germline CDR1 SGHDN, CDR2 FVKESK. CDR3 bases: TGTGCCAGCAGCCCCTGGAGGGGGGTGAACACTGAAGCTTTCTTT. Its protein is CASSPWRGVNTEAFF. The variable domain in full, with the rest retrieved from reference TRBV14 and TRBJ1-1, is EAGVTQFPSHSVIEKGQTVTLRCDPISGHDNLYWYRRVMGKEIKFLLHFVKESKQDESGMPNNRFLAERTGGTYSTLKVQPAELEDSGVYFCASSPWRGVNTEAFFGQGTRLTVV.

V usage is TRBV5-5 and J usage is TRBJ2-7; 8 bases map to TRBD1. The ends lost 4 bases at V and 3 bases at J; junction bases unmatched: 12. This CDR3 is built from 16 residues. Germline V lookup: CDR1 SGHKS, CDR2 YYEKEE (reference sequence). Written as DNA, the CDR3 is TGTGCCAGCAGCCGCTTCCGGGACAGGCTCGACTACGAGCAGTACTTC. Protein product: CASSRFRDRLDYEQYF.

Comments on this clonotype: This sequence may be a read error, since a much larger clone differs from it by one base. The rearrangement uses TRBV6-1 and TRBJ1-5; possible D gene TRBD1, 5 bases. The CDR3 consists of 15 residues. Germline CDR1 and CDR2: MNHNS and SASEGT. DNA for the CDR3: TGTGCCAGCATCAAAGACGGGGCTAGCAATCAGTCCCAGCATTTT. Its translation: CASIKDGASNQSQHF.

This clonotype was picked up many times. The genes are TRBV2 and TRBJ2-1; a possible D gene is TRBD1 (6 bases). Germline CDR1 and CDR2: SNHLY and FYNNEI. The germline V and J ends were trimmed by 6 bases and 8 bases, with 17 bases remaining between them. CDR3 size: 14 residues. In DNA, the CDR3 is TGTGCCAGCAGCGCGCTGTCAGGGGCGGATGAGCAGTTCTTC. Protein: CASSALSGADEQFF.

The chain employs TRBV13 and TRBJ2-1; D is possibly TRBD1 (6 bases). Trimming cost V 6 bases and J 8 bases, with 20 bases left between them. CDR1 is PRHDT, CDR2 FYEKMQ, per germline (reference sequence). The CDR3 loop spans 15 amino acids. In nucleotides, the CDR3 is TGTGCCAGCAGACCTGCCCGGACAGAGAACGATGAGCAGTTCTTC. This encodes CASRPARTENDEQFF.

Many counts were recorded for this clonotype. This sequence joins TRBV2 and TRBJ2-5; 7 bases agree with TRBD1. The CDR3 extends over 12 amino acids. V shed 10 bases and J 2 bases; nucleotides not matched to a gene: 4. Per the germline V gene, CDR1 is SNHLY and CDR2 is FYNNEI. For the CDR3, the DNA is TGTGCCACCGGGACAGAACAAGAGACCCAGTACTTC. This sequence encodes CATGTEQETQYF. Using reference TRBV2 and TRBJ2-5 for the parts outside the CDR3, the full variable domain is EPEVTQTPSHQVTQMGQEVILRCVPISNHLYFYWYRQILGQKVEFLVSFYNNEISEKSEIFDDQFSVERPDGSNFTLKIRSTKLEDSAMYFCATGTEQETQYFGPGTRLLVL.

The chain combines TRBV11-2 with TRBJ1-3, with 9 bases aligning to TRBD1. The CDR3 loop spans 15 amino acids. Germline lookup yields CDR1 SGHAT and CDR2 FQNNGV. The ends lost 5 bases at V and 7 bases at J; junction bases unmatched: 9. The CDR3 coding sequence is TGTGCCAGCAGCCCCACAGGGGGCTCTAGGAACACCATATATTTT. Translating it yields CASSPTGGSRNTIYF.

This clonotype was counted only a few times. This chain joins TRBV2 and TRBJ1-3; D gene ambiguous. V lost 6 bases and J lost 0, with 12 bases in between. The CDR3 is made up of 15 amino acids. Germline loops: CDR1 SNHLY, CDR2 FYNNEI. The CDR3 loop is CASRGALLSGNTIYF. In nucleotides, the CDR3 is TGTGCCAGCAGAGGAGCCCTCCTCTCTGGAAACACCATATATTTT. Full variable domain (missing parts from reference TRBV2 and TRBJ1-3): EPEVTQTPSHQVTQMGQEVILRCVPISNHLYFYWYRQILGQKVEFLVSFYNNEISEKSEIFDDQFSVERPDGSNFTLKIRSTKLEDSAMYFCASRGALLSGNTIYFGEGSWLTVV.

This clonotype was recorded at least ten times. This chain's CDR3 is CASDSLLAARTEAFF. The CDR3 coding sequence is TGTGCCAGCGATTCCCTTCTCGCAGCCAGAACTGAAGCTTTCTTT. The chain carries TRBV6-2 or TRBV6-3 and TRBJ1-1; D not certain. Trimming removed 8 bases from V and 5 bases from J, with 21 bases in between. The V gene's germline CDR1 is MNHEY and CDR2 SVGEGT. The CDR3 sequence is 15 residues long.

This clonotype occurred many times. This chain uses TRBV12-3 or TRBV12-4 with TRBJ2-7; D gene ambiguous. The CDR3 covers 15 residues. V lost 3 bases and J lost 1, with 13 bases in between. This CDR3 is CASSFLWDGSYEQYF. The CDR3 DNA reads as TGTGCCAGCAGTTTCTTGTGGGATGGGTCCTACGAGCAGTACTTC.

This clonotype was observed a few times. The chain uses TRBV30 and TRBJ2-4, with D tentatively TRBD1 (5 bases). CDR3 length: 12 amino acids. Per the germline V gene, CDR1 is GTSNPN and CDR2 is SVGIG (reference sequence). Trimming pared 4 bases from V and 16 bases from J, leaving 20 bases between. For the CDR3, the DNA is TGTGCCTGGATAAGAGTCGAAGGCAGGGCATACTTC. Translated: CAWIRVEGRAYF.

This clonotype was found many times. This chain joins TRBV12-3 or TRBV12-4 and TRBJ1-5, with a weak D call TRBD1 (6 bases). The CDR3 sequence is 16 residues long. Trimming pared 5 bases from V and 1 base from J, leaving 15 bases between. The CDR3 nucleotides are TGTGCCAGCAGTCCTGACACAGGGTTGAGCAATCAGCCCCAGCATTTT. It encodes CASSPDTGLSNQPQHF.

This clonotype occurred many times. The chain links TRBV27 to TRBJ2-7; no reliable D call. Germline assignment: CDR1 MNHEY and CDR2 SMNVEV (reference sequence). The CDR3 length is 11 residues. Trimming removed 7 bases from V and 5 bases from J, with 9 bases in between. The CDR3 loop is CASKRNHEQYF. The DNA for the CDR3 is TGTGCCAGCAAACGTAATCACGAGCAGTACTTC.

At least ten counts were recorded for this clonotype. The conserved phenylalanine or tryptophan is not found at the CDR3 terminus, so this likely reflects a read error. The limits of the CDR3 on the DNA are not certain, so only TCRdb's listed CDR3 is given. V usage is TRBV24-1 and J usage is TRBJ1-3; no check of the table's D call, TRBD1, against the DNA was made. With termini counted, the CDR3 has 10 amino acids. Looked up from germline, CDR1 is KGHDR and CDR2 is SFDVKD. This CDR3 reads CATSDVRQGA.

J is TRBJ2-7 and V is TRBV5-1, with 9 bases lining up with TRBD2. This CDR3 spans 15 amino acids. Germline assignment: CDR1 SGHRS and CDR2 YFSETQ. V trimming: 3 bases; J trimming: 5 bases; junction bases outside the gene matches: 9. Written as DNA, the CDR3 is TGCGCCAGCAGCTCTCAGGTTAGCGGGGGAGACGAGCAGTACTTC. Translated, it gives CASSSQVSGGDEQYF.